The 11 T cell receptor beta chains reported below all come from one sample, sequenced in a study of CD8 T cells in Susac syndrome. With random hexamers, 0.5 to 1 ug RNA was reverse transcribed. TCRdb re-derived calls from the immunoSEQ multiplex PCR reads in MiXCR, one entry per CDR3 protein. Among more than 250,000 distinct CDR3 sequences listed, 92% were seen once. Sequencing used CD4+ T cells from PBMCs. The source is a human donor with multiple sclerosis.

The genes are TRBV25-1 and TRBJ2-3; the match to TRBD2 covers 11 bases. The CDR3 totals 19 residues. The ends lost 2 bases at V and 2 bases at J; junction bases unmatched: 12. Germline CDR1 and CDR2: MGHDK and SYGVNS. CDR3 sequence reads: CASSENGRGLAEVTDTQYF. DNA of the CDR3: TGTGCCAGCAGTGAAAATGGGCGGGGACTAGCGGAGGTCACAGATACGCAGTATTTT.

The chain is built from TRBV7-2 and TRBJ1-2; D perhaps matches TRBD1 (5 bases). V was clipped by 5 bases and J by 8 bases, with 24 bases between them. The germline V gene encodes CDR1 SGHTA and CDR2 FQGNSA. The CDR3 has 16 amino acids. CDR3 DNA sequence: TGTGCCAGCAGCCGGCCGGGGCTCACGAAAGACGTGGGCTACACCTTC. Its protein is CASSRPGLTKDVGYTF.

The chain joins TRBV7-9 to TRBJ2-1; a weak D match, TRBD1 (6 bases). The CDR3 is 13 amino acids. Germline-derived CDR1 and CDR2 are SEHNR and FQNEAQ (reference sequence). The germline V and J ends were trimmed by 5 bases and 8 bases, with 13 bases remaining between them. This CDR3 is CASSLIGGDEQFF. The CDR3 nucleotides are TGTGCCAGCAGCCTTATTGGGGGCGATGAGCAGTTCTTC. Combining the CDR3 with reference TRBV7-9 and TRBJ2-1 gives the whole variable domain DTGVSQNPRHKITKRGQNVTFRCDPISEHNRLYWYRQTLGQGPEFLTYFQNEAQLEKSRLLSDRFSAERPKGSFSTLEIQRTEQGDSAMYLCASSLIGGDEQFFGPGTRLTVL.

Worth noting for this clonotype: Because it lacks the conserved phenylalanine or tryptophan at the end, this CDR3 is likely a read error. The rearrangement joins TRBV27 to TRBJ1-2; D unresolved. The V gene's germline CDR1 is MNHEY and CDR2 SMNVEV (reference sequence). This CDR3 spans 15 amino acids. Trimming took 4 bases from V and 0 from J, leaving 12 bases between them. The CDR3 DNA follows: TGTGCCAGCAGTTCCCCAGGTTCCGCTAACTATGGCTACACCCTC. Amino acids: CASSSPGSANYGYTL.

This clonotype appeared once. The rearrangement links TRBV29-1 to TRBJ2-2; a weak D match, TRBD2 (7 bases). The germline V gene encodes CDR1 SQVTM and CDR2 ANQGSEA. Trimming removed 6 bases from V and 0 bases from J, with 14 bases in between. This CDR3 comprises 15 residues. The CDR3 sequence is CSVGAGAANTGELFF. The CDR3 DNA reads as TGCAGCGTGGGGGCGGGGGCCGCGAACACCGGGGAGCTGTTTTTT.

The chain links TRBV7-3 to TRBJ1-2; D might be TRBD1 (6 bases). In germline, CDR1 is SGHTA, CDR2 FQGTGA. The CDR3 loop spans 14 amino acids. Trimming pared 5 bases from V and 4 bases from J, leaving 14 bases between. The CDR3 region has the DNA TGTGCCAGCAGCGCGTCCGGGACACTCTATGGCTACACCTTC. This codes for CASSASGTLYGYTF.

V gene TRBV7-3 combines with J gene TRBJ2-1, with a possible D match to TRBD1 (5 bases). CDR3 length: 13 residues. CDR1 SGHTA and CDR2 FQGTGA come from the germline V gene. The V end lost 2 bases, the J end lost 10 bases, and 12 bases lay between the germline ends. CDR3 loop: CASSLPGIEEQFF. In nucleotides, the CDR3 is TGTGCCAGCAGCTTACCAGGGATCGAGGAGCAGTTCTTC.

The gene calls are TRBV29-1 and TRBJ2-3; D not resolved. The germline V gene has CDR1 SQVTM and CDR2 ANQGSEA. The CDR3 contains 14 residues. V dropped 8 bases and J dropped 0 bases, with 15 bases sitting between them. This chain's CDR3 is CSTTLGSSTDTQYF. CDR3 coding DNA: TGCAGCACCACCCTGGGTTCCAGCACAGATACGCAGTATTTT.

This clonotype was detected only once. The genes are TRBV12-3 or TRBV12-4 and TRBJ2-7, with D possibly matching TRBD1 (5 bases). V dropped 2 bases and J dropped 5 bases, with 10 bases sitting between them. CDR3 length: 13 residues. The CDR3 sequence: CASSLRRAHEQYF. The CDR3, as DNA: TGTGCCAGCAGTTTACGCAGGGCTCACGAGCAGTACTTC.

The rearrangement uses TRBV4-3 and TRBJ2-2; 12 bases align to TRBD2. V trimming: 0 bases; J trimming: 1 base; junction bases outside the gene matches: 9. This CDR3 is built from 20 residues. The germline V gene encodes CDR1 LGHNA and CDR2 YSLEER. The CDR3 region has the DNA TGCGCCAGCAGCCAAGATAGCCTAGCGGGAGGGGACCTGAACACCGGGGAGCTGTTTTTT. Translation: CASSQDSLAGGDLNTGELFF.

CDR3 amino acids: CASSNDRELTQPQHF. The CDR3 nucleotides read TGTGCCAGTAGTAACGACAGGGAGTTAACGCAGCCCCAGCATTTT. The chain combines TRBV19 with TRBJ1-5, with 7 bases matching TRBD1. Germline CDR1 and CDR2: LNHDA and SQIVND (reference sequence). With 4 bases clipped from V and 7 bases from J, the junction kept 10 bases outside the gene matches. The CDR3 consists of 15 residues.